Listed here is a single TCR beta chain. The sample is drawn from a study of blood T cell repertoires in COVID-19. Background on the study: Donors in the United States, Italy and Spain gave samples during acute or convalescent COVID-19. PBMCs, B-cell-depleted T cells, or T cells provided the cDNA or gDNA that made up the material.

In the source study's methods: Quantification of nucleated cells was approximated via reference gene primer amplification. Here immunoSEQ multiplex PCR was the method, and the copy in TCRdb shows in-frame clones only, minus some. D and trimming come from the DNA, and the V and J calls and clone size come from that table. The sample has roughly 330,000 clones; about 85% are singletons. Participants spanned ages roughly 18 to 90 years and resided in roughly 22 US areas. The CDR3 is 15 amino acids. The V gene's germline CDR1 is LNHDA and CDR2 SQIVND (reference sequence). Trimming took off 0 bases at V and 4 bases at J, with 10 bases between the two ends.

Sequenced input: PBMCs or T cells enriched from blood (not recorded which). The gene calls are TRBV19 and TRBJ1-5; tentatively, D is TRBD1 (5 bases). The clonotype was recovered from a woman younger than 45 who had recovered from COVID-19. The CDR3 DNA is TGTGCCAGTAGTATAGAAGGGGTAGGGAATCAGCCCCAGCATTTT. This gives the protein CASSIEGVGNQPQHF.